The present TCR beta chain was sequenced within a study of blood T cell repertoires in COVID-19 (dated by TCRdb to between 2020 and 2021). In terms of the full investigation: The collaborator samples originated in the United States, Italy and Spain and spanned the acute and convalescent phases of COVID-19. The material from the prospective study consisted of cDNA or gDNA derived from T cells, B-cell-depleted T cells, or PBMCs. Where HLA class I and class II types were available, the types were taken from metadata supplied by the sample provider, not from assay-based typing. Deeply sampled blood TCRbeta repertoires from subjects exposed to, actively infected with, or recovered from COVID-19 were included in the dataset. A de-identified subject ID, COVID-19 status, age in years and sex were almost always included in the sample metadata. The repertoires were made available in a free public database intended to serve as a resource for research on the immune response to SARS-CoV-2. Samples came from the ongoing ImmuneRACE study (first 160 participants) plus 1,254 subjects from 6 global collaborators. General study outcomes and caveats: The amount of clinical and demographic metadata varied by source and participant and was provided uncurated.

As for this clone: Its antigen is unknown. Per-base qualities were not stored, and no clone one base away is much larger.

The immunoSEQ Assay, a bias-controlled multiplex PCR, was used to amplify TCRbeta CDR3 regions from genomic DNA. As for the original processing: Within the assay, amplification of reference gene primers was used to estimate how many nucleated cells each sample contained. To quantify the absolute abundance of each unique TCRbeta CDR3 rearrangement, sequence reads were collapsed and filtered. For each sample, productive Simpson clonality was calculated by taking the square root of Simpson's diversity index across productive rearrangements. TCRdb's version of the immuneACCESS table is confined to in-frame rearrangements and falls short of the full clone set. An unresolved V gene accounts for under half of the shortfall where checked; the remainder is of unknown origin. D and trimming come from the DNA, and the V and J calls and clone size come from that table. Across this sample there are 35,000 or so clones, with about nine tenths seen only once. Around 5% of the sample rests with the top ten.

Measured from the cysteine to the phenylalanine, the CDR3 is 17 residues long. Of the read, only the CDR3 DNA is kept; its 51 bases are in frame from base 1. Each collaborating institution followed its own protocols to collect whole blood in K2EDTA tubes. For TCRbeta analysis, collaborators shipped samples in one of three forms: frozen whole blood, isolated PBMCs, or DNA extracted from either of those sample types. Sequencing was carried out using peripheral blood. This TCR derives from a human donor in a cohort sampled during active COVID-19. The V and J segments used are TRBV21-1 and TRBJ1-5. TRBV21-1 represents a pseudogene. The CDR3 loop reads CASSKEVGDDSNQPQHF. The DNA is TGTGCCAGCAGCAAAGAGGTAGGAGATGATAGCAATCAGCCCCAGCATTTT.